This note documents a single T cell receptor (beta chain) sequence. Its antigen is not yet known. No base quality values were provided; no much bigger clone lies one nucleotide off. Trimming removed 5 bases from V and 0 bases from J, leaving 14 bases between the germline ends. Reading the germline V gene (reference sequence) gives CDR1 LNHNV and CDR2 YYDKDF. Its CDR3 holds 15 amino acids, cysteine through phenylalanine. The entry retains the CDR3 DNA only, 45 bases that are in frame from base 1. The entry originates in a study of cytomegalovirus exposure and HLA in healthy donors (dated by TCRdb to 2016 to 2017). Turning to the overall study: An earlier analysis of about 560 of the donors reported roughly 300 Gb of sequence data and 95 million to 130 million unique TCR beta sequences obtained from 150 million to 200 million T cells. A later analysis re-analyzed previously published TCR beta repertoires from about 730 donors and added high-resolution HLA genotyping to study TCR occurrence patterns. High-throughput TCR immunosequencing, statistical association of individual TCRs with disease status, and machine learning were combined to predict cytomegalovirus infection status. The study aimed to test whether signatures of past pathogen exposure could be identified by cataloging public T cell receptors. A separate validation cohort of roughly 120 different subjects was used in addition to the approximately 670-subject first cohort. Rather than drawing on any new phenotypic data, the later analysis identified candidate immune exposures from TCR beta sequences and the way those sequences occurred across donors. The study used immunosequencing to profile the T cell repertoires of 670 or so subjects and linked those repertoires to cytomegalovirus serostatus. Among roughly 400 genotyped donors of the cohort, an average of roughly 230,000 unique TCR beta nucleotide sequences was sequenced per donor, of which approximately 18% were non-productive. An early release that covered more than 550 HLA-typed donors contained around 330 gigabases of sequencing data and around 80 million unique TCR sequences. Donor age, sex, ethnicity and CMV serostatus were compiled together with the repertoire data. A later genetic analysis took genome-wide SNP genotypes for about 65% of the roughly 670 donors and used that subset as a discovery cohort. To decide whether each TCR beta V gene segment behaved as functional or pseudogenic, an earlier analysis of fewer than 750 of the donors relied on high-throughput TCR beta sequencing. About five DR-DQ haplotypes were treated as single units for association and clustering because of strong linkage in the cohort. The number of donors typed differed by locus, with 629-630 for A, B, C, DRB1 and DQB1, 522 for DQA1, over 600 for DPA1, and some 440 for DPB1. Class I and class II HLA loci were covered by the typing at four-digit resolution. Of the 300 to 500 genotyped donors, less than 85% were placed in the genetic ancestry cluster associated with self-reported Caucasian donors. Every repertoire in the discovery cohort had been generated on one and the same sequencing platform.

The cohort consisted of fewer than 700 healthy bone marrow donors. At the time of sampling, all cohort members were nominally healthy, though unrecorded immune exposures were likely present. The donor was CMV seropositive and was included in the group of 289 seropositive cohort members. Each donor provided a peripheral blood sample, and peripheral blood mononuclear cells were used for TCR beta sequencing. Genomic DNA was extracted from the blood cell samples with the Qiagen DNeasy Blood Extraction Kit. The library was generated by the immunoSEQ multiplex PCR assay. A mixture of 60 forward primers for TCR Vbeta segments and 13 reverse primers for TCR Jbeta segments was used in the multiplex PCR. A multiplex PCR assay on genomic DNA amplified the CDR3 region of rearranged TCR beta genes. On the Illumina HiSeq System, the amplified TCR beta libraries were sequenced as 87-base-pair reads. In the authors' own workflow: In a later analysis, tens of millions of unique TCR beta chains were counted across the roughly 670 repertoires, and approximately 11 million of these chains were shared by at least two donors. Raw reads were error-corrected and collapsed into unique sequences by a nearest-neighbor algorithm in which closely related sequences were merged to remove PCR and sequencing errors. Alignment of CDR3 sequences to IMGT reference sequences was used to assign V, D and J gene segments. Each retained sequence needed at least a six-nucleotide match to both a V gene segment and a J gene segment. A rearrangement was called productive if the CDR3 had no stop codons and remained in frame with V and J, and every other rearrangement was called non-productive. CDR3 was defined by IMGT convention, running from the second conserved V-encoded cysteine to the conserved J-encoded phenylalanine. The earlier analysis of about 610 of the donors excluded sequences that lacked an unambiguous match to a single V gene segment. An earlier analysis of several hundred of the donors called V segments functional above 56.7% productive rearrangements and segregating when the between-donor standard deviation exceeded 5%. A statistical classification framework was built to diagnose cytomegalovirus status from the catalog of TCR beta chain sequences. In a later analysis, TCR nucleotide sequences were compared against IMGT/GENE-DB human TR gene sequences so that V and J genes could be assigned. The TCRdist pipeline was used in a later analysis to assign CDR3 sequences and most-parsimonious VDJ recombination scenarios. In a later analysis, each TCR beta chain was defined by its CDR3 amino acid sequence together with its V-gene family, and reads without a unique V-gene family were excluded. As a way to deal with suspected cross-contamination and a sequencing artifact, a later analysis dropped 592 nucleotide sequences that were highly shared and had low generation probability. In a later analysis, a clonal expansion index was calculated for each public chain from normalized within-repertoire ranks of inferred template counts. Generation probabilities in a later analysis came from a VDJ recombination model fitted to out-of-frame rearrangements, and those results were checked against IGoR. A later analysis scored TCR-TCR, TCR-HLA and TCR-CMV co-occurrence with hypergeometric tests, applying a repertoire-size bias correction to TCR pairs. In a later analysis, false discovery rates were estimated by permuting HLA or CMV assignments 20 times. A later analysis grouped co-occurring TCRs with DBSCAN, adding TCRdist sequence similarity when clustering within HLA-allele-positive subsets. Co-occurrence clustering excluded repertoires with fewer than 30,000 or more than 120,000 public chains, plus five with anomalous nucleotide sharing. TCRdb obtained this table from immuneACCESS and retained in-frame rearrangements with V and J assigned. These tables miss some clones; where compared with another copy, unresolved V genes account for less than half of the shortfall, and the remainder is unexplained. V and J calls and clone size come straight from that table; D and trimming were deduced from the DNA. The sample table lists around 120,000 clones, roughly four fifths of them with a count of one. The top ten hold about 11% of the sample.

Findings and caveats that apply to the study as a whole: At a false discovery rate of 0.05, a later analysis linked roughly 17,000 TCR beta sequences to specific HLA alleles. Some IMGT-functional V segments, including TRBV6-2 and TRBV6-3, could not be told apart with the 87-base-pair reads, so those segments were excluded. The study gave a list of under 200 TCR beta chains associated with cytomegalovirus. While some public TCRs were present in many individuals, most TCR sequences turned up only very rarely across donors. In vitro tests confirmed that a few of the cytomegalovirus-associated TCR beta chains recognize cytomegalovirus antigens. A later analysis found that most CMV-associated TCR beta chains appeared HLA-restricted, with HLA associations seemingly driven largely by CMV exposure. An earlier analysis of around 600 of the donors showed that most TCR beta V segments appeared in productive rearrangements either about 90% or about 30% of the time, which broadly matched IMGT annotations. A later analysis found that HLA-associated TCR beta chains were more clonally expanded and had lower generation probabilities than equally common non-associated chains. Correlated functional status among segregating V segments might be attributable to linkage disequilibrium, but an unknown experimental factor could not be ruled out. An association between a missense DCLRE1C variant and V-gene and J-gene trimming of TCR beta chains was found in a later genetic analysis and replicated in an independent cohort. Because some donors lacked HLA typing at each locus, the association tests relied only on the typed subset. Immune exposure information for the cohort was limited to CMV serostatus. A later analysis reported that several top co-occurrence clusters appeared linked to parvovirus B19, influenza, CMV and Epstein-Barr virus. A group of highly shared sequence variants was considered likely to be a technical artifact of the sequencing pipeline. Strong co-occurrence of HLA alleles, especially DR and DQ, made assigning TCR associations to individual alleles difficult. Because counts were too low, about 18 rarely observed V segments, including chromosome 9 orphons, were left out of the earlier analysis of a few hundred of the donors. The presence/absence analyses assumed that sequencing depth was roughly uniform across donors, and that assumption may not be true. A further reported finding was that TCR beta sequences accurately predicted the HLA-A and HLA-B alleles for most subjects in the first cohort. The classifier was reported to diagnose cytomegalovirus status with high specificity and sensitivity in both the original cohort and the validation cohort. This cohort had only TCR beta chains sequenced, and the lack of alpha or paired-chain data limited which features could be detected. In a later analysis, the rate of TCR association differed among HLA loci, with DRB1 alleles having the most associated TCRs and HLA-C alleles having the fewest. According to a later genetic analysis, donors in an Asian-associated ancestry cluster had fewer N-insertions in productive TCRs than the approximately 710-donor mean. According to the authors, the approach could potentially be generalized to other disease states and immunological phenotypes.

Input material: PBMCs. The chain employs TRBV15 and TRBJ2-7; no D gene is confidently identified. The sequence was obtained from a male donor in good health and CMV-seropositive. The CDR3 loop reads CATSEIPRASYEQYF. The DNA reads TGTGCCACCAGCGAGATCCCAAGAGCCTCCTACGAGCAGTACTTC.